The entry below describes one T cell receptor beta chain. The clone's antigen remains unknown. Per-nucleotide qualities are absent, and no much larger clonotype sits a single base away. TCRbeta CDR3 regions were amplified from genomic DNA using the immunoSEQ Assay, a bias-controlled multiplex PCR. In the source study's methods: The number of nucleated cells in each sample was estimated by amplification of reference gene primers within the assay. To quantify the absolute abundance of each unique TCRbeta CDR3 rearrangement, sequence reads were collapsed and filtered. Productive Simpson clonality was computed per sample as the square root of Simpson's diversity index over productive rearrangements. TCRdb carries this immuneACCESS record with in-frame sequences only. Its versions omit some clonotypes, under half of them owing to an unresolved V gene in the studies checked, with the rest unexplained. The DNA gave D and trimming, while V, J and clone size come from that table. The sample data list about 240,000 clones, and around 86% of these were observed just once. The ten biggest clones cover less than 8.5% of the sample.

The collaborating institutions used their own protocols to collect whole blood in K2EDTA tubes. For TCRbeta analysis, collaborator samples were shipped as frozen whole blood, as isolated PBMCs, or as DNA extracted from either sample type. The CDR1 and CDR2 encoded by the germline V gene are SGDLS and YYNGEE. V and J are truncated by 0 bases and 2 bases respectively, leaving an intervening sequence of 19 bases. The CDR3 holds 18 amino acids from the cysteine to the phenylalanine. The CDR3 DNA has 54 bases and is translated from base 1. This sample is drawn from a study of blood T cell repertoires in COVID-19 (dated by TCRdb to between 2020 and 2021). Regarding the complete study: The collaborator samples originated in the United States, Italy and Spain and spanned the acute and convalescent phases of COVID-19. The prospective study material was composed of cDNA or gDNA derived from T cells, B-cell-depleted T cells, or PBMCs. Deeply sampled blood TCRbeta repertoires from subjects exposed to, actively infected with, or recovered from COVID-19 were included in the dataset. The repertoires were made available in a free public database intended to serve as a resource for research on the immune response to SARS-CoV-2. Samples were obtained from the ongoing ImmuneRACE study (first 160 participants) and from over a thousand subjects provided by 6 global collaborators. Nearly every sample came with metadata listing a de-identified subject ID, COVID-19 status, age in years and sex. Where HLA class I and class II types were available, the types were taken from metadata supplied by the sample provider, not from assay-based typing.

Points the paper makes about the study in general: Clinical and demographic metadata were provided uncurated, with the amount varying by source and participant.

Specimen: peripheral blood. The chain was built from TRBV9 and TRBJ2-3; TRBD2 could be the D gene, as 7 bases match. The receptor's source is a woman in her 70s with active or convalescent COVID-19. The sequenced DNA: TGTGCCAGCAGCGTAGTTGGCGGGGGCCGAACCTTCACAGATACGCAGTATTTT. Translated, this is CASSVVGGGRTFTDTQYF.